One sample yielded the 30 T cell receptor beta chains listed below, sequenced in a study of CD8+ T cells in alopecia areata. RNA extraction was followed by reverse transcription into cDNA, which acted as the sequencing template. Sequencing was performed with immunoSEQ multiplex PCR; in TCRdb, only in-frame clones are kept and a portion is missing. The sample records 150,000 to 200,000 clones, roughly 66% being singletons. Source: CD8+ T cells sorted from blood, taken at week 0. Receptors originate from a human donor with alopecia areata.

The V call is TRBV27, the J call TRBJ2-2; 10 bases map to TRBD1. The germline gives CDR1 MNHEY, CDR2 SMNVEV (reference sequence). CDR3 length: 17 amino acids. The ends lost 7 bases at V and 0 bases at J; junction bases unmatched: 8. CDR3 in DNA: TGTGCCAGCACCGGGACAGGGGCCCTGGCGAACACCGGGGAGCTGTTTTTT. Translated, it gives CASTGTGALANTGELFF.

V and J are TRBV5-1 and TRBJ1-1; possibly TRBD1 for D (5 bases). CDR1 is SGHRS and CDR2 is YFSETQ in the germline V gene. Trimming pared 4 bases from V and 1 base from J, leaving 8 bases between. CDR3 length equals 13 residues. This CDR3 reads CASSLDRNTEAFF. The CDR3 DNA reads TGCGCCAGCAGCCTCGACAGGAACACTGAAGCTTTCTTT.

Only a few counts were recorded for this clone. V gene TRBV4-1 combines with J gene TRBJ1-1; D not resolved. Per the germline V gene, CDR1 is MGHRA and CDR2 is YSYEKL. V lost 3 bases to trimming and J lost 1 base, with 9 bases between them. This CDR3 has 14 residues. This CDR3 is CASSQYAGNTEAFF. CDR3 bases: TGCGCCAGCAGCCAGTACGCGGGGAACACTGAAGCTTTCTTT.

This chain connects TRBV7-6 to TRBJ2-5; possible D gene TRBD2, 6 bases. The CDR3 runs 14 residues. The V gene's germline CDR1 is SGHVS and CDR2 FNYEAQ. Trimming stripped 4 bases from V and 0 bases from J, with 9 bases between. The chain's CDR3 is CASSSAGNQETQYF. The CDR3 DNA is TGTGCCAGCAGCTCCGCGGGGAACCAAGAGACCCAGTACTTC.

V is TRBV5-1 and J is TRBJ2-3; no reliable D call. Looked up from germline, CDR1 is SGHRS and CDR2 is YFSETQ. CDR3 length: 16 residues. V lost 2 bases to trimming and J lost 2 bases, with 15 bases between them. The CDR3 protein is CASSFRTSSPTDTQYF. The CDR3 DNA reads as TGCGCCAGCAGCTTCCGGACGTCTAGTCCCACAGATACGCAGTATTTT.

This sequence joins TRBV30 and TRBJ1-4; unclear D gene. Trimming stripped 0 bases from V and 5 bases from J, with 13 bases between. From germline, CDR1 is GTSNPN and CDR2 SVGIG (reference sequence). This CDR3 contains 15 residues. CDR3 nucleotides: TGTGCCTGGAGTGTACGAATTCGGTCGAATGAAAAACTGTTTTTT. The encoded protein is CAWSVRIRSNEKLFF.

This clone was counted only a few times. The genes are TRBV2 and TRBJ1-1; no clear D gene. The V end was cut by 3 bases, the J end by 11 bases, with 13 bases between. CDR3 length: 12 amino acids. Germline assignment: CDR1 SNHLY and CDR2 FYNNEI. The CDR3 coding sequence is TGTGCCAGCAGTGAGTTTCAGGATTTGGCTTTCTTT. This sequence encodes CASSEFQDLAFF.

The chain is built from TRBV30 and TRBJ2-2; perhaps TRBD1 as D (5 bases). The CDR3 consists of 13 residues. Per the germline V gene, CDR1 is GTSNPN and CDR2 is SVGIG (reference sequence). Trimming cost V 4 bases and J 1 base, with 7 bases left between them. DNA for the CDR3: TGTGCCTGGAACACAGGGAACACCGGGGAGCTGTTTTTT. It codes for CAWNTGNTGELFF.

Only a few counts were recorded for this clone. The chain has TRBV27 and TRBJ1-1; D gene ambiguous. Germline assignment: CDR1 MNHEY and CDR2 SMNVEV (reference sequence). The CDR3 runs to 13 residues. V gave up 4 bases and J gave up 5 bases, with 11 bases separating them. The CDR3 region is CASSSAPWTEAFF. The DNA of the CDR3 is TGTGCCAGCAGTTCCGCCCCATGGACTGAAGCTTTCTTT.

The chain joins TRBV29-1 to TRBJ1-2, with 8 bases aligning to TRBD1. The germline V gene has CDR1 SQVTM and CDR2 ANQGSEA. J gave up 6 bases and V 7 bases, and 4 bases lay outside the gene matches. The CDR3 length is 11 residues. The CDR3 here is CSAPGQDGYTF. Here the CDR3 DNA reads TGCAGCGCCCCGGGACAGGATGGCTACACCTTC.

This chain uses TRBV27 with TRBJ1-6, with D possibly matching TRBD1 (5 bases). The germline V and J ends were trimmed by 7 bases and 7 bases, with 11 bases remaining between them. The CDR3 runs 13 residues. Germline V lookup: CDR1 MNHEY, CDR2 SMNVEV (reference sequence). The CDR3, as DNA: TGTGCCAGCAACCCGGGGGACAATTCACCCCTCCACTTT. Its translation is CASNPGDNSPLHF.

The chain joins TRBV7-9 to TRBJ2-5; the D is unclear. The germline CDR1 and CDR2 sequences are SEHNR and FQNEAQ (reference sequence). The CDR3 is made up of 11 amino acids. Trimming removed 7 bases from V and 5 bases from J, with 8 bases in between. In DNA form, the CDR3 reads TGTGCCAGCACCCCGAGGGAGACCCAGTACTTC. Amino acids: CASTPRETQYF.

This clone was seen a handful of times. The V gene is TRBV28, the J gene TRBJ2-3; D is undetermined. The CDR3 is 12 residues long. Trimming pared 4 bases from V and 4 bases from J, leaving 6 bases between. Germline V gives CDR1 MDHEN, CDR2 SYDVKM. DNA of the CDR3: TGTGCCAGCAGTTCCGGGCCAGATACGCAGTATTTT. Residues: CASSSGPDTQYF.

V and J are TRBV5-4 and TRBJ1-1, with 7 bases lining up with TRBD1. The CDR3 has 12 amino acids. With V trimmed by 7 bases and J by 3 bases, 3 bases remained unmatched. CDR1 and CDR2 from the germline V gene are SGHNT and YYREEE (reference sequence). The CDR3, as DNA: TGTGCCAGCCGGGACAGATACACTGAAGCTTTCTTT. Its protein is CASRDRYTEAFF.

This clone was detected a few times. The gene calls are TRBV7-9 and TRBJ2-7; D unclear. The ends were cut back, 3 bases at V and 2 bases at J, with 5 bases in the middle. The CDR3 has 12 amino acids. Germline V gene lookup returns CDR1 SEHNR and CDR2 FQNEAQ (reference sequence). The CDR3 sequence is CASSFRPYEQYF. The CDR3 DNA reads as TGTGCCAGCAGCTTTCGTCCCTACGAGCAGTACTTC.

This clone was counted between two and nine times. This chain connects TRBV6-6 to TRBJ2-1, with 7 bases that match TRBD2. The CDR3 consists of 14 residues. With 4 bases clipped from V and 7 bases from J, the junction kept 7 bases outside the gene matches. CDR1 and CDR2 (germline): MNHNY, SVGAGI (reference sequence). For the CDR3, the DNA is TGTGCCAGCAGTTTGGGGGGGAGGGAGAATGAGCAGTTCTTC. Translating it yields CASSLGGRENEQFF.

V gene TRBV29-1 combines with J gene TRBJ2-7; possible D gene TRBD2, 5 bases. From germline, CDR1 is SQVTM and CDR2 ANQGSEA. The CDR3 totals 14 residues. Trimming shortened V by 1 base and J by 7 bases, and 17 bases separated the two germline ends. The CDR3 DNA is TGCAGCGTTGAAGGCTCCGGGATCCTAGGGGAGCAGTACTTC. Translation gives CSVEGSGILGEQYF.

The J gene is TRBJ1-3, the V gene TRBV23-1; possible D gene TRBD1, 5 bases. TRBV23-1 is marked as an open reading frame, function uncertain. This CDR3 has 19 amino acids. V shed 4 bases and J shed 2 bases, with 24 bases lying between them. The chain's CDR3 is CASSPSGPDGRDPGNTIYF. Written as DNA, the CDR3 is TGCGCCAGCAGTCCCTCAGGGCCAGATGGCCGAGACCCTGGAAACACCATATATTTT.

This rearrangement joins TRBV13 to TRBJ1-5, with D possibly TRBD1 on 6 matching bases. V lost 2 bases and J lost 5, with 13 bases in between. Germline V CDR1 and CDR2: PRHDT, FYEKMQ (reference sequence). There are 15 residues in the CDR3. The CDR3 bases are TGTGCCAGCAGCTTATCCCGGGGGCGGCATCAGCCCCAGCATTTT. Translation: CASSLSRGRHQPQHF.

This clone was found a few times. V and J are TRBV29-1 and TRBJ2-2; D not resolved. This CDR3 is built from 13 residues. Germline assignment: CDR1 SQVTM and CDR2 ANQGSEA. V was pared by 4 bases and J by 4 bases, with 10 bases between. As DNA, the CDR3 is TGCAGCGTTGTGTTAGGGTTCACCGGGGAGCTGTTTTTT. Amino acids: CSVVLGFTGELFF.

This clone was observed a handful of times. This chain links TRBV9 with TRBJ2-7; 9 nucleotides align to TRBD1. CDR1 and CDR2 from the germline V gene are SGDLS and YYNGEE. This CDR3 has 15 amino acids. V trimming: 3 bases; J trimming: 3 bases; junction bases outside the gene matches: 7. The DNA of the CDR3 is TGTGCCAGCAGCGGCGGGACAGGGTACTACTACGAGCAGTACTTC. Amino acids: CASSGGTGYYYEQYF.

This chain joins TRBV29-1 and TRBJ1-2; 9 bases match TRBD1. The ends lost 7 bases at V and 2 bases at J; junction bases unmatched: 5. Germline CDR1 reads SQVTM; CDR2 reads ANQGSEA. The CDR3 sequence is 13 residues long. The CDR3 DNA is TGCAGCGGAAGGACAGGGGCGAACTATGGCTACACCTTC. Its translation is CSGRTGANYGYTF.

This sequence joins TRBV4-1 and TRBJ1-2; D might be TRBD1 (5 bases). The V gene's germline CDR1 is MGHRA and CDR2 YSYEKL. V was clipped by 3 bases and J by 0 bases, with 11 bases between them. The CDR3 spans 15 residues. CDR3: CASSQWGGANYGYTF. For the CDR3, the DNA is TGCGCCAGCAGCCAGTGGGGGGGAGCTAACTATGGCTACACCTTC.

The chain employs TRBV7-2 and TRBJ2-4; D not resolved. The CDR3 runs 14 residues. V dropped 5 bases and J dropped 0 bases, with 8 bases sitting between them. Germline V gene sequence: CDR1 SGHTA, CDR2 FQGNSA. The CDR3 nucleotides are TGTGCCAGCAGCCCTTTAGGAGCCAAAAACATTCAGTACTTC. It specifies CASSPLGAKNIQYF.

The chain carries TRBV30 and TRBJ2-2; D unresolved. The CDR3 is 13 residues long. Germline V gene lookup returns CDR1 GTSNPN and CDR2 SVGIG (reference sequence). V shed 4 bases and J shed 1 base, with 7 bases lying between them. This CDR3 reads CAWKGLNTGELFF. CDR3 nucleotides: TGTGCCTGGAAAGGTCTGAACACCGGGGAGCTGTTTTTT.

This clone occurred a few times. The V gene is TRBV29-1, the J gene TRBJ2-1; D is uncertain. The CDR3 consists of 12 residues. The V end was cut by 1 base, the J end by 5 bases, with 6 bases between. CDR1 and CDR2 (germline): SQVTM, ANQGSEA. CDR3 DNA: TGCAGCGTTGAAGTACAAAACAATGAGCAGTTCTTC. This sequence encodes CSVEVQNNEQFF.

The rearrangement links TRBV2 to TRBJ1-2; TRBD1 matches 12 bases. This CDR3 is built from 15 residues. Germline V gene lookup returns CDR1 SNHLY and CDR2 FYNNEI. With V trimmed by 7 bases and J by 8 bases, 11 bases remained unmatched. CDR3 coding DNA: TGTGCCAGCATTCCAGGGGACAGGGGGCTTTGGGGCTACACCTTC. This codes for CASIPGDRGLWGYTF. Complete variable domain (other parts from reference TRBV2 and TRBJ1-2): EPEVTQTPSHQVTQMGQEVILRCVPISNHLYFYWYRQILGQKVEFLVSFYNNEISEKSEIFDDQFSVERPDGSNFTLKIRSTKLEDSAMYFCASIPGDRGLWGYTFGSGTRLTVV.

The chain carries TRBV29-1 and TRBJ1-2; perhaps TRBD1 as D (6 bases). The CDR3 runs to 15 residues. The V gene lost 4 bases and the J gene lost 1 base, with 16 bases spanning the gap. Germline CDR1 and CDR2: SQVTM and ANQGSEA. The CDR3 region has the DNA TGCAGCGTTGCCTTTAAGGACAGAGATAACTATGGCTACACCTTC. Its translation: CSVAFKDRDNYGYTF. The whole variable domain, filled in from reference TRBV29-1 and TRBJ1-2, reads SAVISQKPSRDICQRGTSLTIQCQVDSQVTMMFWYRQQPGQSLTLIATANQGSEATYESGFVIDKFPISRPNLTFSTLTVSNMSPEDSSIYLCSVAFKDRDNYGYTFGSGTRLTVV.

In its sample, this clone was seen a few times. The rearrangement links TRBV7-9 to TRBJ1-1; maybe TRBD1 (6 bases). Trimming pared 8 bases from V and 4 bases from J, leaving 11 bases between. The V gene's germline CDR1 is SEHNR and CDR2 FQNEAQ (reference sequence). The CDR3 is 12 amino acids. The CDR3 DNA reads as TGTGCCAGCCAACTAGGGGGCACTGAAGCTTTCTTT. Protein: CASQLGGTEAFF. The entire variable domain, with the rest obtained from reference TRBV7-9 and TRBJ1-1, is as follows: DTGVSQNPRHKITKRGQNVTFRCDPISEHNRLYWYRQTLGQGPEFLTYFQNEAQLEKSRLLSDRFSAERPKGSFSTLEIQRTEQGDSAMYLCASQLGGTEAFFGQGTRLTVV.

The chain uses TRBV5-1 and TRBJ2-5; D is possibly TRBD2 (6 bases). The V gene lost 4 bases and the J gene lost 5 bases, with 21 bases spanning the gap. The germline CDR1 and CDR2 sequences are SGHRS and YFSETQ. The CDR3 has 16 amino acids. CDR3: CASSDLLYGGQETQYF. The CDR3 nucleotides read TGCGCCAGCAGCGATCTCTTGTACGGGGGTCAGGAGACCCAGTACTTC. The full variable domain, its missing parts supplied by reference TRBV5-1 and TRBJ2-5, is KAGVTQTPRYLIKTRGQQVTLSCSPISGHRSVSWYQQTPGQGLQFLFEYFSETQRNKGNFPGRFSGRQFSNSRSEMNVSTLELGDSALYLCASSDLLYGGQETQYFGPGTRLLVL.